What follows are 27 T cell receptor beta chains derived from one specimen sequenced in a study of T cells in tuberculosis. Produced via immunoSEQ multiplex PCR; TCRdb's table is partial and in-frame only. This sample has about 43,000 clones, with 90% to 95% found just once. Material for sequencing was PBMCs. These receptors originate from a donor between 10 and 29 years old with latent tuberculosis or without tuberculosis infection. Some clones in this sample may be carry-over from other donors' samples.

The genes are TRBV9 and TRBJ2-3, with 9 bases matching TRBD2. Trimming cost V 3 bases and J 5 bases; bases outside gene matches: 7. The CDR3 extends over 15 amino acids. Germline V gene lookup returns CDR1 SGDLS and CDR2 YYNGEE. For the CDR3, the DNA is TGTGCCAGCAGCGGGGGACTAGCCGGTGTAGATACGCAGTATTTT. Translated: CASSGGLAGVDTQYF.

The chain carries TRBV27 and TRBJ2-7, with D tentatively TRBD2 (6 bases). With 2 bases removed from V and 3 bases from J, the gap between germline ends came to 11 bases. The CDR3 sequence is 14 residues long. Germline CDR1 MNHEY, CDR2 SMNVEV (reference sequence). CDR3: CASSLRREFYEQYF. The CDR3 nucleotides are TGTGCCAGCAGTTTACGTCGGGAGTTCTACGAGCAGTACTTC.

The rearrangement links TRBV7-2 to TRBJ2-3; D is perhaps TRBD1 (5 bases). Trimming removed 2 bases from V and 3 bases from J, with 6 bases in between. CDR1 and CDR2 (germline): SGHTA, FQGNSA. The CDR3 consists of 13 residues. CDR3 in amino acids: CASSLQGTDTQYF. For the CDR3, the DNA is TGTGCCAGCAGCTTACAGGGAACAGATACGCAGTATTTT.

This clone was counted once. DNA for the CDR3: TGCAGCGTTGAGTATGGGACACAGTACCAAGAGACCCAGTACTTC. Encoded protein: CSVEYGTQYQETQYF. The chain is built from TRBV29-1 and TRBJ2-5; TRBD1 is a possible D gene (6 bases). Per the germline V gene, CDR1 is SQVTM and CDR2 is ANQGSEA. This CDR3 spans 15 amino acids. The V end lost 3 bases, the J end lost 0 bases, and 14 bases lay between the germline ends.

This chain links TRBV19 with TRBJ1-3; TRBD1 agrees at 9 bases. Losses at the gene ends were 7 bases for V and 0 bases for J; bases not matched to a gene: 7. Per germline, CDR1 LNHDA and CDR2 SQIVND (reference sequence). The length of the CDR3 is 16 residues. CDR3 loop: CASTPGTGLSGNTIYF. As DNA, the CDR3 is TGTGCCAGTACCCCTGGGACAGGGCTCTCTGGAAACACCATATATTTT.

The V gene is TRBV7-8, the J gene TRBJ2-7, with D possibly TRBD1 on 6 matching bases. The germline V gene has CDR1 SGHVS and CDR2 FQNEAQ. V was cut by 5 bases and J by 1 base, with 6 bases left in between. The CDR3 has 12 residues. In nucleotides, the CDR3 is TGTGCCAGCAGCACAGGGTCCTACGAGCAGTACTTC. It yields the protein CASSTGSYEQYF. Full variable domain (missing parts from reference TRBV7-8 and TRBJ2-7): GAGVSQSPRYKVAKRGQDVALRCDPISGHVSLFWYQQALGQGPEFLTYFQNEAQLDKSGLPSDRFFAERPEGSVSTLKIQRTQQEDSAVYLCASSTGSYEQYFGPGTRLTVT.

The chain is built from TRBV7-2 and TRBJ1-5; 7 positions match TRBD1. Near its end, the DNA agrees better with TRBJ2-3, so the J call may be wrong. Per germline, CDR1 SGHTA and CDR2 FQGNSA. This CDR3 comprises 15 residues. CDR3 region: CASSLGQGMDQPQYF. CDR3 bases: TGTGCCAGCAGCTTAGGACAGGGAATGGATCAGCCCCAGTATTTT.

The chain has TRBV6-6 and TRBJ2-7; the match to TRBD2 covers 11 bases. J gave up 4 bases and V 0 bases, and 5 bases lay outside the gene matches. The length of the CDR3 is 16 residues. CDR1 is MNHNY, CDR2 SVGAGI, per germline (reference sequence). The CDR3 coding sequence is TGTGCCAGCAGTTACTCGCGGGCTAGCGGGGGGTACGAGCAGTACTTC. Its translation: CASSYSRASGGYEQYF.

The genes are TRBV30 and TRBJ2-2, with D possibly TRBD1 on 5 matching bases. V was pared by 3 bases and J by 1 base, with 9 bases between. Per germline, CDR1 GTSNPN and CDR2 SVGIG (reference sequence). The CDR3 extends over 14 amino acids. CDR3 sequence (DNA): TGTGCCTGGAGCGGGCAGGGGAACACCGGGGAGCTGTTTTTT. Translating gives CAWSGQGNTGELFF.

CDR3 coding DNA: TGTGCCAGCAGCCCACCTACTAGGTTGTTCTACAATGAGCAGTTCTTC. Its protein product is CASSPPTRLFYNEQFF. V and J are TRBV7-3 and TRBJ2-1; a possible D gene is TRBD2 (5 bases). V was cut by 5 bases and J by 3 bases, with 17 bases left in between. This CDR3 contains 16 residues. In germline, CDR1 is SGHTA, CDR2 FQGTGA.

The genes are TRBV5-1 and TRBJ2-5; 12 bases align to TRBD2. Trimming cost V 4 bases and J 5 bases; bases outside gene matches: 6. CDR3 length: 15 residues. Germline CDR1 SGHRS, CDR2 YFSETQ. CDR3 protein: CASSPSGRGFETQYF. CDR3 DNA: TGCGCCAGCAGCCCTAGCGGGAGGGGGTTCGAGACCCAGTACTTC.

This clone occurred once. The chain joins TRBV30 to TRBJ1-1; D is perhaps TRBD1 (6 bases). The V end lost 1 base, the J end lost 1 base, and 16 bases lay between the germline ends. Germline V gene data show CDR1 as GTSNPN and CDR2 as SVGIG (reference sequence). This CDR3 has 16 residues. DNA for the CDR3: TGTGCCTGGAGTGAAAACCTGGGACAAGAGAACACTGAAGCTTTCTTT. It yields the protein CAWSENLGQENTEAFF.

CDR3 sequence (DNA): TGTGCCTGGAGTGTACTCCCGGTCGGCACCGGGGAGCTGTTTTTT. It yields the protein CAWSVLPVGTGELFF. The V and J genes are TRBV30 and TRBJ2-2; no firm D call. This CDR3 contains 15 residues. Deletions cut 0 bases from V and 4 bases from J, with 12 bases between. Germline loops: CDR1 GTSNPN, CDR2 SVGIG (reference sequence).

This clone appeared once. The J gene is TRBJ1-5, the V gene TRBV10-1, with D possibly matching TRBD1 (5 bases). In germline, CDR1 is WNHNN, CDR2 SYGVQD (reference sequence). Deletions cut 2 bases from V and 4 bases from J, with 9 bases between. The CDR3 is 14 residues long. The CDR3, as DNA: TGCGCCAGCAGTGAGACAGGCCGAAATCAGCCCCAGCATTTT. Translation: CASSETGRNQPQHF.

The V gene is TRBV4-3, the J gene TRBJ1-2, with TRBD1 identical over 7 bases. With V trimmed by 3 bases and J by 0 bases, 1 base remained unmatched. The CDR3 runs to 14 residues. Germline-derived CDR1 and CDR2 are LGHNA and YSLEER. CDR3: CASSHGQANYGYTF. CDR3 nucleotides: TGCGCCAGCAGCCACGGACAGGCTAACTATGGCTACACCTTC.

The V gene is TRBV7-8, the J gene TRBJ2-1, with a weak D call TRBD1 (5 bases). The CDR3 is made up of 16 amino acids. V gave up 5 bases and J gave up 6 bases, with 20 bases separating them. Germline CDR1 reads SGHVS; CDR2 reads FQNEAQ. The CDR3 DNA sequence: TGTGCCAGCAGCCTGCCTCAGGGTAGGATTGGCAATGAGCAGTTCTTC. It is translated as CASSLPQGRIGNEQFF.

The rearrangement uses TRBV13 and TRBJ2-7, with D possibly TRBD2 on 6 matching bases. Germline CDR1 and CDR2: PRHDT and FYEKMQ (reference sequence). V was trimmed by 0 bases and J by 12 bases, leaving 15 bases between them. This CDR3 contains 13 residues. The CDR3 protein is CASSLGRGGAGYF. The CDR3 DNA reads TGTGCCAGCAGCTTAGGCCGTGGCGGAGCGGGGTACTTC.

The rearrangement uses TRBV28 and TRBJ2-5; the match to TRBD1 covers 7 bases. This CDR3 region has 15 residues. With 5 bases clipped from V and 5 bases from J, the junction kept 11 bases outside the gene matches. Per germline, CDR1 MDHEN and CDR2 SYDVKM. The CDR3 reads CASSARQGIMETQYF. The CDR3 nucleotides are TGTGCCAGCAGTGCCAGACAGGGTATAATGGAGACCCAGTACTTC.

The chain links TRBV5-1 to TRBJ2-2, with 10 positions matching TRBD2. The germline V gene has CDR1 SGHRS and CDR2 YFSETQ. The V segment lost 4 bases and the J segment 3 bases; nucleotides outside the gene matches: 6. CDR3 length: 16 amino acids. The CDR3 nucleotides are TGCGCCAGCAGCACGGGACTAGCGCCGCACACCGGGGAGCTGTTTTTT. Protein: CASSTGLAPHTGELFF. Drawing the rest from reference TRBV5-1 and TRBJ2-2, the complete variable domain is KAGVTQTPRYLIKTRGQQVTLSCSPISGHRSVSWYQQTPGQGLQFLFEYFSETQRNKGNFPGRFSGRQFSNSRSEMNVSTLELGDSALYLCASSTGLAPHTGELFFGEGSRLTVL.

CDR3 residues: CASSSLAGTSTDTQYF. The CDR3 coding sequence is TGTGCCAGCAGTTCACTAGCGGGGACTAGCACAGATACGCAGTATTTT. The chain carries TRBV27 and TRBJ2-3; 10 bases match TRBD2. CDR3 length: 16 residues. Germline V lookup: CDR1 MNHEY, CDR2 SMNVEV (reference sequence). J gave up 0 bases and V 4 bases, and 4 bases lay outside the gene matches.

This chain links TRBV4-3 with TRBJ2-7, with a weak D call TRBD2 (5 bases). Trimming took off 7 bases at V and 10 bases at J, with 29 bases between the two ends. Germline assignment: CDR1 LGHNA and CDR2 YSLEER. The CDR3 has 16 amino acids. The CDR3 region has the DNA TGCGCCAGCAAAGCCAAGATGGGTTCGGAGGATCTGCCCCAGTACTTC. Translated: CASKAKMGSEDLPQYF.

This chain uses TRBV19 with TRBJ1-3, with a tentative D call TRBD1 (5 bases). The CDR3 is made up of 14 amino acids. CDR1 and CDR2 from the germline V gene are LNHDA and SQIVND (reference sequence). Trimming left V 7 bases short and J 0 bases short, with 10 bases between. CDR3 coding DNA: TGTGCCAGTACGACAGTGAACTCTGGAAACACCATATATTTT. Its translation: CASTTVNSGNTIYF.

The chain is built from TRBV27 and TRBJ1-2; weak D call: TRBD1 (5 bases). Germline V CDR1 and CDR2: MNHEY, SMNVEV (reference sequence). This CDR3 has 13 amino acids. Trimming removed 7 bases at V and 0 bases at J, with 9 bases between. CDR3 in DNA: TGTGCCAGCAAGAGGACAACTAACTATGGCTACACCTTC. Protein sequence: CASKRTTNYGYTF.

This chain connects TRBV6-5 to TRBJ1-6; tentatively, D is TRBD1 (6 bases). The CDR3 is 15 amino acids. The ends were cut back, 7 bases at V and 6 bases at J, with 16 bases in the middle. The V gene's germline CDR1 is MNHEY and CDR2 SVGAGI. In DNA form, the CDR3 reads TGTGCCAGCACCATAACAGGGCTTAGTAATTCACCCCTCCACTTT. Translating gives CASTITGLSNSPLHF.

The genes are TRBV27 and TRBJ2-7, with D possibly TRBD2 on 6 matching bases. Trimming took 1 base from V and 4 from J, leaving 17 bases between them. In germline, CDR1 is MNHEY, CDR2 SMNVEV (reference sequence). The CDR3 extends over 16 amino acids. The CDR3 sequence: CASSLLGNSGPYEQYF. The CDR3, as DNA: TGTGCCAGCAGTTTATTAGGAAATAGCGGCCCGTACGAGCAGTACTTC.

The rearrangement links TRBV5-4 to TRBJ2-7; D is possibly TRBD1 (5 bases). V was cut by 4 bases and J by 4 bases, with 12 bases left in between. Germline assignment: CDR1 SGHNT and CDR2 YYREEE (reference sequence). This CDR3 has 13 amino acids. The CDR3 DNA sequence: TGTGCCAGCAGCCCAGACAGTCGGTACGAGCAGTACTTC. This gives the protein CASSPDSRYEQYF.

The chain recombines TRBV6-5 with TRBJ2-3; 11 bases agree with TRBD2. Germline loops: CDR1 MNHEY, CDR2 SVGAGI. The CDR3 totals 16 residues. V gave up 4 bases and J gave up 0 bases; unmatched junction bases: 3. The chain's CDR3 is CASSFRTSGSTDTQYF. The CDR3 DNA follows: TGTGCCAGCAGTTTCAGGACTAGCGGGAGCACAGATACGCAGTATTTT.